Listed here are 30 T cell receptor beta chains from one sample, sequenced in a study of regulatory T cells in long-lasting Graves disease. Arm-PCR of CDR3 regions and iRepertoire HTBI primers were used to build TCR beta libraries. TCRdb analysed the multiplex PCR reads with MiXCR anew, one entry per CDR3 protein. The sample gives some 420,000 distinct CDR3 sequences, roughly 22% of which show up once; less than 15% is in the top ten. Noted time point: persistent/refractory GD, antithyroid drugs over 5 years with positive TRAb. Generation of the TCR library employed RNA extracted from PBMCs. The sample consisted of peripheral blood mononuclear cells (PBMCs), taken when the disease was refractory, from a patient treated with antithyroid drugs. The receptors originated from a female donor with Graves disease.

There are many counts of this clonotype. This chain links TRBV2 with TRBJ1-5, with no clear D. CDR3 length equals 13 residues. Trimming took 5 bases from V and 4 from J, leaving 9 bases between them. The germline gives CDR1 SNHLY, CDR2 FYNNEI. The CDR3 sequence: CASSSVRNQPQHF. DNA for the CDR3: TGTGCCAGCAGTTCCGTTCGTAATCAGCCCCAGCATTTT.

The V gene is TRBV4-3, the J gene TRBJ2-7; 11 bases match TRBD2. Trimming removed 1 base from V and 10 bases from J; junction bases left unmatched: 12. Germline CDR1 reads LGHNA; CDR2 reads YSLEER. The CDR3 length is 16 residues. As DNA, the CDR3 is TGCGCCAGCAGCCAAGCTGGGGCTAGCGGGGGGAGAGAACAGTACTTC. Translating it yields CASSQAGASGGREQYF.

The CDR3 loop is CASSYSTGGNYGYTF. The CDR3 nucleotides are TGTGCCAGCAGTTACTCCACAGGGGGTAACTATGGCTACACCTTC. The rearrangement links TRBV6-5 to TRBJ1-2; TRBD1 matches 8 bases. The germline V gene encodes CDR1 MNHEY and CDR2 SVGAGI. The trim removed 0 bases at V and 1 base at J, leaving 1 base unmatched. The CDR3 consists of 15 residues.

This clonotype has only a few counts. V and J are TRBV20-1 and TRBJ2-2; 11 bases map to TRBD2. Germline V gene lookup returns CDR1 DFQATT and CDR2 SNEGSKA (reference sequence). V lost 4 bases to trimming and J lost 5 bases; unmatched junction nucleotides: 3. The CDR3 length is 14 residues. CDR3 amino acids: CSAIAGGETGELFF. In nucleotides, the CDR3 is TGCAGTGCTATAGCGGGAGGGGAAACCGGGGAGCTGTTTTTT.

This clonotype appeared many times. The chain recombines TRBV28 with TRBJ1-1; the D gene is possibly TRBD1 (6 bases). This CDR3 contains 15 residues. V was clipped by 0 bases and J by 5 bases, with 13 bases between them. Germline CDR1 and CDR2: MDHEN and SYDVKM. Here the CDR3 reads CASSLWGRGSTEAFF. DNA of the CDR3: TGTGCCAGCAGTTTATGGGGCAGGGGAAGTACTGAAGCTTTCTTT.

The rearrangement uses TRBV7-2 and TRBJ2-2; 10 nucleotides line up with TRBD2. V gave up 5 bases and J gave up 5 bases; unmatched junction bases: 5. This CDR3 has 15 residues. The germline V gene has CDR1 SGHTA and CDR2 FQGNSA. The CDR3 region has the DNA TGTGCCAGCAGCATCCTAGCGGGAGAAACCGGGGAGCTGTTTTTT. Translation: CASSILAGETGELFF.

This clonotype came up many times. V and J are TRBV29-1 and TRBJ1-2; D gene unclear. V shed 4 bases and J shed 6 bases, with 15 bases lying between them. The CDR3 consists of 13 residues. Germline V CDR1 and CDR2: SQVTM, ANQGSEA. CDR3 nucleotides: TGCAGCGTTGTTAGCCAAAGGGCGGATGGCTACACCTTC. The encoded protein is CSVVSQRADGYTF.

The chain links TRBV5-8 to TRBJ2-7; D gene unclear. CDR3 length equals 13 residues. The germline V and J ends were trimmed by 8 bases and 4 bases, with 16 bases remaining between them. The germline V gene encodes CDR1 SGHTS and CDR2 YDEGEE. The CDR3 sequence: CARDGSDAYEQYF. CDR3 coding DNA: TGTGCCAGAGACGGGTCTGACGCTTACGAGCAGTACTTC.

This clonotype was seen at least ten times. The rearrangement joins TRBV7-2 to TRBJ2-7; no definite D call. The CDR3 has 12 amino acids. The germline V and J ends were trimmed by 3 bases and 4 bases, with 7 bases remaining between them. CDR1 and CDR2 from the germline V gene are SGHTA and FQGNSA. In DNA, the CDR3 is TGTGCCAGCAGCTTTGGGCAATACGAGCAGTACTTC. Translated, it gives CASSFGQYEQYF.

This sequence joins TRBV7-9 and TRBJ2-5; 16 nucleotides line up with TRBD2. CDR1 is SEHNR, CDR2 FQNEAQ, per germline (reference sequence). Unmatched junction bases numbered 4, after V lost 4 bases and J lost 5 bases. The CDR3 sequence is 16 residues long. The CDR3 DNA reads as TGTGCCAGCAGCTCGGGACTAGCGGGAGGGGAGGAGACCCAGTACTTC. Protein product: CASSSGLAGGEETQYF.

This chain connects TRBV20-1 to TRBJ2-7; TRBD2 matches at 7 bases. The germline CDR1 and CDR2 sequences are DFQATT and SNEGSKA (reference sequence). V shed 0 bases, J shed 4 bases, and the junction held 9 bases outside the gene matches. The CDR3 runs to 15 residues. The CDR3 reads CSARDMNGGNYEQYF. The CDR3 nucleotides are TGCAGTGCTAGAGATATGAACGGGGGGAATTACGAGCAGTACTTC.

This clonotype was seen repeatedly, ten times or more. The chain recombines TRBV10-3 with TRBJ2-5; no clear D gene. V lost 7 bases, J lost 3 bases, and 15 bases lay in between. From germline, CDR1 is ENHRY and CDR2 SYGVKD. The CDR3 covers 14 residues. CDR3: CAIKVVPAEETQYF. The CDR3 nucleotides read TGTGCCATCAAGGTCGTCCCCGCCGAAGAGACCCAGTACTTC.

This clonotype was seen repeatedly, ten times or more. The chain carries TRBV11-2 and TRBJ2-5; no firm D call. Trimming removed 1 base at V and 3 bases at J, with 12 bases between. This CDR3 comprises 15 residues. Germline V gene sequence: CDR1 SGHAT, CDR2 FQNNGV. CDR3 residues: CASSLVGSREETQYF. Written as DNA, the CDR3 is TGTGCCAGCAGCTTAGTGGGCAGTCGCGAAGAGACCCAGTACTTC.

This clonotype came up a few times. The CDR3 region is CASSLDLLRDGGNIQYF. The CDR3 bases are TGTGCCAGCAGCTTAGACCTATTACGGGATGGGGGAAACATTCAGTACTTC. J is TRBJ2-4 and V is TRBV7-2; TRBD1 or TRBD2 may be the D gene (5 bases each). Germline assignment: CDR1 SGHTA and CDR2 FQGNSA. This CDR3 contains 17 residues. Between the trimmed V and J ends, which lost 1 base and 6 bases, there was a span of 19 bases.

The rearrangement uses TRBV28 and TRBJ2-3; TRBD1 matches at 11 bases. J was trimmed by 7 bases and V by 5 bases; bases with no gene match: 11. CDR3 size: 16 residues. Germline CDR1 and CDR2: MDHEN and SYDVKM. The CDR3 loop reads CASSLLGQGASNTQYF. The CDR3 DNA reads as TGTGCCAGCAGTCTACTAGGACAGGGGGCATCAAATACGCAGTATTTT.

This sequence joins TRBV11-2 and TRBJ2-1, with D tentatively TRBD1 (6 bases). V was shortened by 5 bases and J by 2 bases, with 13 bases between the two germline ends. This CDR3 is 15 amino acids long. Germline CDR1 reads SGHAT; CDR2 reads FQNNGV. CDR3 in amino acids: CASSLIQGAYNEQFF. CDR3 nucleotide sequence: TGTGCCAGCAGCCTTATACAGGGAGCCTACAATGAGCAGTTCTTC.

The chain couples TRBV20-1 to TRBJ2-7, with a weak D call TRBD1 (5 bases). The V gene lost 6 bases and the J gene lost 3 bases, with 15 bases spanning the gap. CDR1 is DFQATT, CDR2 SNEGSKA, per germline (reference sequence). The CDR3 is made up of 13 amino acids. Written as DNA, the CDR3 is TGCAGTGCCCAACAGGTTACGCACTACGAGCAGTACTTC. It yields the protein CSAQQVTHYEQYF.

J is TRBJ2-2 and V is TRBV2; D is undetermined. CDR3 length: 14 residues. Looked up from germline, CDR1 is SNHLY and CDR2 is FYNNEI. Between the trimmed V and J ends, which lost 4 bases and 5 bases, there was a span of 11 bases. The CDR3 DNA reads TGTGCCAGCAGTGGGACGGTAATGACCGGGGAGCTGTTTTTT. Translating gives CASSGTVMTGELFF.

This chain's CDR3 is CASSVIVGDTEAFF. CDR3 nucleotide sequence: TGCGCCAGCAGTGTAATCGTCGGGGACACTGAAGCTTTCTTT. This chain joins TRBV5-1 and TRBJ1-1; D not certain. Trimming removed 5 bases from V and 3 bases from J, with 14 bases in between. From germline, CDR1 is SGHRS and CDR2 YFSETQ. The CDR3 length is 14 residues.

J is TRBJ2-7 and V is TRBV12-3 or TRBV12-4; D is undetermined. The CDR3 is made up of 14 amino acids. Trimming took off 5 bases at V and 5 bases at J, with 16 bases between the two ends. The CDR3 loop reads CASSVVSPLDEQYF. The CDR3 DNA is TGTGCCAGCAGTGTTGTCTCTCCCTTGGACGAGCAGTACTTC.

This clonotype has at least ten counts. The chain joins TRBV20-1 to TRBJ1-6; 9 nucleotides agree with TRBD1. In germline, CDR1 is DFQATT, CDR2 SNEGSKA (reference sequence). This CDR3 contains 13 residues. With 5 bases clipped from V and 9 bases from J, the junction kept 5 bases outside the gene matches. The CDR3 reads CSARDRATSPLHF. The CDR3 DNA follows: TGCAGTGCTCGGGACAGGGCTACTTCACCCCTCCACTTT.

The chain combines TRBV7-9 with TRBJ1-2; TRBD1 agrees at 7 bases. The CDR3 sequence is 13 residues long. J was trimmed by 6 bases and V by 5 bases; bases with no gene match: 6. In germline, CDR1 is SEHNR, CDR2 FQNEAQ (reference sequence). The CDR3 sequence: CASSLGQRNGYTF. For the CDR3, the DNA is TGTGCCAGCAGCCTGGGACAGAGAAATGGCTACACCTTC.

A few counts support this clonotype. This chain joins TRBV18 and TRBJ2-7, with TRBD2 matching 7 bases. Germline lookup yields CDR1 KGHSH and CDR2 LQKENI. Trimming removed 1 base from V and 9 bases from J; junction bases left unmatched: 6. The CDR3 loop spans 13 amino acids. The CDR3 spells CASSPLEIAGQYF. As DNA, the CDR3 is TGTGCCAGCTCACCACTAGAAATAGCGGGGCAGTACTTC.

This clonotype was recorded a few times. This chain uses TRBV6-1 with TRBJ1-2; a weak D match, TRBD1 (5 bases). The germline gives CDR1 MNHNS, CDR2 SASEGT. The germline V and J ends were trimmed by 6 bases and 7 bases, with 21 bases remaining between them. The CDR3 spans 15 residues. CDR3 sequence (DNA): TGTGCCAGCAGCCAAGGGTCCCCCACAGGTCTTGGCTACACCTTC. It encodes CASSQGSPTGLGYTF.

This clonotype came up many times. This chain joins TRBV7-2 and TRBJ1-2; TRBD1 matches at 7 bases. The V segment lost 5 bases and the J segment 4 bases; nucleotides outside the gene matches: 10. From germline, CDR1 is SGHTA and CDR2 FQGNSA. This CDR3 comprises 15 residues. Here the CDR3 DNA reads TGTGCCAGCAGCCCCAATGAGGGGGCAAGCTATGGCTACACCTTC. It codes for CASSPNEGASYGYTF.

The rearrangement uses TRBV5-1 and TRBJ2-7, with D maybe TRBD1 (7 bases). V was trimmed by 2 bases and J by 7 bases, leaving 13 bases between them. Germline CDR1 SGHRS, CDR2 YFSETQ. This CDR3 contains 13 residues. Here the CDR3 reads CASSFTGAGEQYF. The DNA of the CDR3 is TGCGCCAGCAGCTTTACAGGGGCGGGGGAGCAGTACTTC.

The chain recombines TRBV9 with TRBJ1-1, with 7 bases lining up with TRBD1. Germline V gene data show CDR1 as SGDLS and CDR2 as YYNGEE. The CDR3 is 14 amino acids. J gave up 4 bases and V 3 bases, and 6 bases lay outside the gene matches. CDR3 nucleotide sequence: TGTGCCAGCAGCGCAGAGGCAGGGGGCACTGAAGCTTTCTTT. As protein: CASSAEAGGTEAFF.

This clonotype was observed at least ten times. The chain uses TRBV6-2 or TRBV6-3 and TRBJ1-1; no clear D gene. V lost 0 bases, J lost 7 bases, and 18 bases lay in between. The CDR3 consists of 16 residues. Germline CDR1 MNHEY, CDR2 SVGEGT. CDR3 sequence reads: CASSYSIGGSLSEAFF. CDR3 in DNA: TGTGCCAGCAGTTACTCGATTGGTGGCAGTCTGAGTGAAGCTTTCTTT.

This clonotype was picked up one time. This chain uses TRBV5-1 with TRBJ2-3, with D perhaps matching TRBD1 or TRBD2 (5 bases each). V lost 7 bases and J 6 bases, leaving 24 bases between the germline ends. The CDR3 is 16 amino acids. Germline V gives CDR1 SGHRS, CDR2 YFSETQ. CDR3 DNA: TGCGCCAGCGGCCAGAATCCGGGACGAGGGGACGATACGCAGTATTTT. Protein sequence: CASGQNPGRGDDTQYF.

This clonotype was found many times. The chain couples TRBV28 to TRBJ1-1; D is uncertain. V was cut by 6 bases and J by 1 base, with 12 bases left in between. CDR3 length: 14 residues. Germline CDR1 reads MDHEN; CDR2 reads SYDVKM. Here the CDR3 DNA reads TGTGCCAGCAGCCACAAACCGGGGAACACTGAAGCTTTCTTT. It is translated as CASSHKPGNTEAFF.